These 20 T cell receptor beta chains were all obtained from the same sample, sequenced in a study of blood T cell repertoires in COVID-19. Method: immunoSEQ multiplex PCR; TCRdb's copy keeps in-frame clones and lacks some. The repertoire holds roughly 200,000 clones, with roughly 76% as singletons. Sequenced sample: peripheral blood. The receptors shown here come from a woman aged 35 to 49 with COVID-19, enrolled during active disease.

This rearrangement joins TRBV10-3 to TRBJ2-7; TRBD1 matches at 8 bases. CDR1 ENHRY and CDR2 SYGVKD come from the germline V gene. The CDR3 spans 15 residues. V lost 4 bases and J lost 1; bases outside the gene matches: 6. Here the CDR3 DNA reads TGTGCCATCAGTGGAAGACAGGGGTTTTCCTACGAGCAGTACTTC. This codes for CAISGRQGFSYEQYF.

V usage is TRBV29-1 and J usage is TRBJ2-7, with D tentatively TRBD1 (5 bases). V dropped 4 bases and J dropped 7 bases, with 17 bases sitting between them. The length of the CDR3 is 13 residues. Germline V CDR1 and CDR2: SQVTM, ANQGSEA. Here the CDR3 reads CSVVPRVGWEQYF. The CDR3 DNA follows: TGCAGCGTTGTCCCCAGGGTCGGATGGGAGCAGTACTTC.

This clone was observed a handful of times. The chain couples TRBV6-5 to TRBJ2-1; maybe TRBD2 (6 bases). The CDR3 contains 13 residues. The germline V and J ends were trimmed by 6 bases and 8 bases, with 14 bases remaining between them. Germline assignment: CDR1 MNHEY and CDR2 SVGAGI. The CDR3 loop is CASSDYWGDEQFF. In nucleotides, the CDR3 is TGTGCCAGCAGCGACTACTGGGGGGATGAGCAGTTCTTC.

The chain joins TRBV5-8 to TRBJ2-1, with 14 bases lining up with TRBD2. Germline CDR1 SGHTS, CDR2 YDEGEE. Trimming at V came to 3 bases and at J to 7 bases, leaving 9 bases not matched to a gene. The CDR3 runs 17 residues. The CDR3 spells CASSSNGGTSGSNEQFF. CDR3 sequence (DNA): TGTGCCAGCAGCTCGAATGGCGGGACTAGCGGGAGTAATGAGCAGTTCTTC.

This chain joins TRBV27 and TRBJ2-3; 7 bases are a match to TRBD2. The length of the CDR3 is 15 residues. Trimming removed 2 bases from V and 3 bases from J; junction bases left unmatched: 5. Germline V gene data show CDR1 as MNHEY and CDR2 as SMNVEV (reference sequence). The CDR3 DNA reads TGTGCCAGCAGTTTACAGGCGGGAGTAACAGATACGCAGTATTTT. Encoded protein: CASSLQAGVTDTQYF.

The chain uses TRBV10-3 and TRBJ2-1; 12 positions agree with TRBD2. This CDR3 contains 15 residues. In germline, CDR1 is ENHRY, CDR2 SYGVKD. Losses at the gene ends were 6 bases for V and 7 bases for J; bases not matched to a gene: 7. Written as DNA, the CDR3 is TGTGCCATCAGCTCCGCCGGGACTAGCGGGAATGAGCAGTTCTTC. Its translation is CAISSAGTSGNEQFF.

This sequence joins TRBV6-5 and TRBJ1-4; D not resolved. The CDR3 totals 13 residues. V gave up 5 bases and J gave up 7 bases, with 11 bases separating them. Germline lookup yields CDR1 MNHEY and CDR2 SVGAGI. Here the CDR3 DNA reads TGTGCCAGCAGTACTTTGCGTGTTGAAAAACTGTTTTTT. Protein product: CASSTLRVEKLFF.

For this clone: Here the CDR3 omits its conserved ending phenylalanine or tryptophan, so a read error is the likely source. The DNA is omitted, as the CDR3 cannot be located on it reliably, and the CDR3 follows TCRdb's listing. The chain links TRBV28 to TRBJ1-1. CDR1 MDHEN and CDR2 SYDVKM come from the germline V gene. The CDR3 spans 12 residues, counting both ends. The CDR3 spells CASTNWGDGHSV.

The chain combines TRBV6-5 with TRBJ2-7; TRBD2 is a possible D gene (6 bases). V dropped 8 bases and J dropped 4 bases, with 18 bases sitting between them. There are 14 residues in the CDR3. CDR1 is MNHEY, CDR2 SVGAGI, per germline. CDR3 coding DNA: TGTGCCAGCTCCAGGGCTCGTGGGGGGTACGAGCAGTACGTC. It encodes CASSRARGGYEQYV.

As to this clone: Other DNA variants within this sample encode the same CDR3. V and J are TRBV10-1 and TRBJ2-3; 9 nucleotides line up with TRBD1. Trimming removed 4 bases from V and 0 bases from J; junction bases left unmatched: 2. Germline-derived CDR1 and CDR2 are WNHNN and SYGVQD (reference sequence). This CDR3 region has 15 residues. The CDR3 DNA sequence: TGCGCCAGCAGTGTGGACAGGGGTAGCACAGATACGCAGTATTTT. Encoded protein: CASSVDRGSTDTQYF.

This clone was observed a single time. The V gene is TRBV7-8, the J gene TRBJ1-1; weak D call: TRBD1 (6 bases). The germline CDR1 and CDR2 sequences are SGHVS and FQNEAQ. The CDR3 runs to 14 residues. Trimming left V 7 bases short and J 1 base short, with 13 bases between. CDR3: CASINLRGNTEAFF. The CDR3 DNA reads TGTGCCAGCATAAACCTCAGGGGGAACACTGAAGCTTTCTTT. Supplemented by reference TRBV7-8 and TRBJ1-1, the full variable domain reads GAGVSQSPRYKVAKRGQDVALRCDPISGHVSLFWYQQALGQGPEFLTYFQNEAQLDKSGLPSDRFFAERPEGSVSTLKIQRTQQEDSAVYLCASINLRGNTEAFFGQGTRLTVV.

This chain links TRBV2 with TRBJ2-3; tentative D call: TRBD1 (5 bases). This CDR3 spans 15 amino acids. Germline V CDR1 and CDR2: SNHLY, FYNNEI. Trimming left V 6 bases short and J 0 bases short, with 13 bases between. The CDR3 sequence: CASRAVGASTDTQYF. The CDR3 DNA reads TGTGCCAGCAGGGCCGTTGGGGCTAGCACAGATACGCAGTATTTT.

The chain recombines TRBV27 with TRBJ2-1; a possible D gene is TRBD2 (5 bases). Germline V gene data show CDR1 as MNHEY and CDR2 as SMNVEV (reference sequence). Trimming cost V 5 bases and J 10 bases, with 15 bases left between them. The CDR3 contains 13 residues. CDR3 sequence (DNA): TGTGCCAGCAGTCCCCGGGCGGGCGGCGAGCAGTTCTTC. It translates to CASSPRAGGEQFF.

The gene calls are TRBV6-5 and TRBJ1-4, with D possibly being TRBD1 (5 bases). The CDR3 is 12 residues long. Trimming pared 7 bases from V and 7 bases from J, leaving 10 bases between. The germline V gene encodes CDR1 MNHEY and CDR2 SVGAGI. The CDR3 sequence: CASTTGGEKLFF. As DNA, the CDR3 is TGTGCCAGCACTACGGGGGGTGAAAAACTGTTTTTT.

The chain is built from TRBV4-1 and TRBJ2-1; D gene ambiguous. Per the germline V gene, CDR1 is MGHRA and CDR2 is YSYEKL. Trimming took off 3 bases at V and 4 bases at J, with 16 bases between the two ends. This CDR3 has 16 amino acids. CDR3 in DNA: TGCGCCAGCAGCCACCCGTTCACGGGTCTGTACAATGAGCAGTTCTTC. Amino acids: CASSHPFTGLYNEQFF.

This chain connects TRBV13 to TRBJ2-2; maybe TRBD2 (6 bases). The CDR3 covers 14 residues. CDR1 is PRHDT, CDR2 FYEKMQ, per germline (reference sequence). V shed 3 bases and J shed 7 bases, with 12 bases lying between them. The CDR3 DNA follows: TGTGCCAGCAGCTTGGCGGGAAAGGTCGGGGAGCTGTTTTTT. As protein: CASSLAGKVGELFF.

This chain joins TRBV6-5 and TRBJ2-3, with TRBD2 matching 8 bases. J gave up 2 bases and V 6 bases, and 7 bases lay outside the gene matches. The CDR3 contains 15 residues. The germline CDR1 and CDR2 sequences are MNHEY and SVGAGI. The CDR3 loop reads CASRAPGLDTDTQYF. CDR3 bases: TGTGCCAGCAGGGCACCGGGACTAGACACAGATACGCAGTATTTT.

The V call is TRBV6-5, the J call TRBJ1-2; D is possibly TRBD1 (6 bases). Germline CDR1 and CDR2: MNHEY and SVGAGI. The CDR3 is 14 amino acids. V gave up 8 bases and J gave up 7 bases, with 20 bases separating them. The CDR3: CASPSNPGVFGYTF. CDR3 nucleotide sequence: TGTGCCAGCCCCAGCAACCCAGGGGTTTTTGGCTACACCTTC.

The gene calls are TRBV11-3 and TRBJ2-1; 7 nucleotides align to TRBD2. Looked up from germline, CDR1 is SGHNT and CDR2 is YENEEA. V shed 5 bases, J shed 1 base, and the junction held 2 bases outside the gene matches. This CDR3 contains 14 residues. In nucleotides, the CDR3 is TGTGCCAGCAGCGCTAGCGGTTCCTACAATGAGCAGTTCTTC. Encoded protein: CASSASGSYNEQFF.

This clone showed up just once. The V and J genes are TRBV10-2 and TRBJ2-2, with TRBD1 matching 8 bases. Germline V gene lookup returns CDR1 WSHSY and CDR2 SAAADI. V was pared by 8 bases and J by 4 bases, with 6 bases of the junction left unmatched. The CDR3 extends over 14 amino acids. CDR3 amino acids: CASRGQGTTGELFF. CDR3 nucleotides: TGCGCCAGCCGCGGACAGGGAACCACCGGGGAGCTGTTTTTT.